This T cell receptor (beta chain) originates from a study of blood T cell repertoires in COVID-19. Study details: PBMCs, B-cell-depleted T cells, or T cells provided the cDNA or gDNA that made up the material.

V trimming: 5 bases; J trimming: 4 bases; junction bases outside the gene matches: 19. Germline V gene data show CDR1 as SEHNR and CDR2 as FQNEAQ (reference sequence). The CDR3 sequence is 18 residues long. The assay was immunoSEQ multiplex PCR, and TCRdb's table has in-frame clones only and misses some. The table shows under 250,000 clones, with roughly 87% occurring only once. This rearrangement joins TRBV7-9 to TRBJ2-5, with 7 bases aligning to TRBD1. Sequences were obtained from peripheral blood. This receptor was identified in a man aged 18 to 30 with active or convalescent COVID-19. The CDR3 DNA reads TGTGCCAGCAGCATGGATGTGGCAGGGGGAATTATTGCAGAGACCCAGTACTTC. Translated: CASSMDVAGGIIAETQYF. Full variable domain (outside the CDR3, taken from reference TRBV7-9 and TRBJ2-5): DTGVSQNPRHKITKRGQNVTFRCDPISEHNRLYWYRQTLGQGPEFLTYFQNEAQLEKSRLLSDRFSAERPKGSFSTLEIQRTEQGDSAMYLCASSMDVAGGIIAETQYFGPGTRLLVL.